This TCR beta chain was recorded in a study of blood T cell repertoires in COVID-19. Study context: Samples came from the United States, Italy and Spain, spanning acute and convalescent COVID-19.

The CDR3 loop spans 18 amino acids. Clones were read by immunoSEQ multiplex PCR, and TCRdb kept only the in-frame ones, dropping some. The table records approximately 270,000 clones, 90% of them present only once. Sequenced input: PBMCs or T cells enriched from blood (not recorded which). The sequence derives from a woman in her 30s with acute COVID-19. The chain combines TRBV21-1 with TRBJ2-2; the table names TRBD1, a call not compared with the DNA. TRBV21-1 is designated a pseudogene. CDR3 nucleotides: TGTGCCAGCAGCAAAGACTCCGGACAACCGGACGACACCGGGGAGCTGTTTTTT. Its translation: CASSKDSGQPDDTGELFF.